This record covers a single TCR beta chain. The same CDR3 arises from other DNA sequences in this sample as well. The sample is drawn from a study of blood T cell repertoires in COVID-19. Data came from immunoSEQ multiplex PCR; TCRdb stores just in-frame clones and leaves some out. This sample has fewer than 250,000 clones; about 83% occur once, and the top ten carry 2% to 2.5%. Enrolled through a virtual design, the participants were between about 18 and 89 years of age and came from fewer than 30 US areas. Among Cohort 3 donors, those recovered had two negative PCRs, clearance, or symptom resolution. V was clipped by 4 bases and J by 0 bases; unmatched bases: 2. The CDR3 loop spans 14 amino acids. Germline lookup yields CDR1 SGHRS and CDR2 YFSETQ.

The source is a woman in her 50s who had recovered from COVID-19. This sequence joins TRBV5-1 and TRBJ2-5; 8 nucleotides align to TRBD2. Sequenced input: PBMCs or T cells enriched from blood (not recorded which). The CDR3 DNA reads TGCGCCAGCAGCGGCGGGGGGCACCAAGAGACCCAGTACTTC. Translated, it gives CASSGGGHQETQYF.